Listed below are T cell receptor beta chains from one sample, sequenced in a study of T-cell memory formation after mild COVID-19. TCRdb processed the 5' RACE reads anew with MiXCR; each CDR3 protein has one entry. The sample carries about 270,000 distinct CDR3 sequences, around 15% recorded once. The material sequenced was PBMCs or a T cell subset sorted from them (not recorded which). The receptors were gathered from a man aged 18 to 35 who had mild COVID-19 (a few samples of this study predate the infection). Cell type and time point are not known. CDR3s include the opening cysteine and the closing phenylalanine or tryptophan. The order of the fields is clone size, J gene, V gene, D gene, CDR3 length, CDR3 DNA, CDR3 protein. The D gene is left open where the match is weak. Clone size is stated in some rows and not others, as once, few, many or a class when expanded.

. TRBJ2-3 TRBV4-3 . 15 TGCGCCAGCAGCCAAGACCTTAGCGACACAGATACGCAGTATTTT CASSQDLSDTDTQYF
few TRBJ2-2 TRBV7-2 . 16 TGTGCCAGCAGCTTAGGTGTGGTCGCGAGCCCCGGGGAGCTGTTTTTT CASSLGVVASPGELFF
. TRBJ1-2 TRBV12-3/TRBV12-4 TRBD1 15 TGTGCCAGCACCGCGGGGCAGGGGGGGAACTATGGCTACACCTTC CASTAGQGGNYGYTF
many TRBJ1-4 TRBV20-1 . 15 TGCAGTGCTCGGGGGACGGGGGGCGCGGGTGAAAAACTGTTTTTT CSARGTGGAGEKLFF
. TRBJ2-3 TRBV29-1 . 12 TGCAGCGGTGGGTTTGCGGCAGATACGCAGTATTTT CSGGFAADTQYF
many TRBJ2-1 TRBV7-2 . 14 TGTGCCAGCAGCTTTATTTACTCCTACAATGAGCAGTTCTTC CASSFIYSYNEQFF
. TRBJ2-2 TRBV7-2 TRBD1 15 TGTGCCAGCGGTTTCCGGACAGGGATCACCGGGGAGCTGTTTTTT CASGFRTGITGELFF
. TRBJ2-5 TRBV6-5 . 16 TGTGCCAGCAGTTACTGGTCGGGGACACCCGGAGAGACCCAGTACTTC CASSYWSGTPGETQYF
. TRBJ1-2 TRBV20-1 . 17 TGCAGTGCTAGAGACGCGTCGCTCGTTCCATCCAGAGGTGGCTACACCTTC CSARDASLVPSRGGYTF
. TRBJ2-7 TRBV2 . 13 TGTGCCAGCAGTGAGTGGGGATCCTACGAGCAGTACTTC CASSEWGSYEQYF
. TRBJ2-5 TRBV7-9 . 12 TGTGCCAGCAGCTTATTGTTGGAGACCCAGTACTTC CASSLLLETQYF
. TRBJ2-5 TRBV7-2 . 15 TGTGCCAGCAGCCGCAGGGGCGGGGATGAGGAGACCCAGTACTTC CASSRRGGDEETQYF